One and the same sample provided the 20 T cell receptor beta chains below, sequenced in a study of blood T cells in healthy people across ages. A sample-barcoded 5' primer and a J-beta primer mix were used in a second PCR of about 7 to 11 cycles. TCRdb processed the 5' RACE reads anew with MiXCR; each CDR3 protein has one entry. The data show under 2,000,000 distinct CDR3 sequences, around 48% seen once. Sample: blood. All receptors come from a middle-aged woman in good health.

CDR3 protein: CSVIRNYNQPQHF. The CDR3 DNA sequence: TGCAGTGTAATCCGAAATTACAATCAGCCCCAGCATTTT. The chain recombines TRBV20-1 with TRBJ1-5; D is unresolved. Germline CDR1 is DFQATT and CDR2 is SNEGSKA (reference sequence). The length of the CDR3 is 13 residues. V was cut by 7 bases and J by 3 bases, with 13 bases left in between.

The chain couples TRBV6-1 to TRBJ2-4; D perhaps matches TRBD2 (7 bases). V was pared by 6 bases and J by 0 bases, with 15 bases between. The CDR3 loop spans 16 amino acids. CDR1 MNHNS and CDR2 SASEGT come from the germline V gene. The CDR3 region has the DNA TGTGCCAGCAGCGGGGGGCGGGGAGTAGCCAAAAACATTCAGTACTTC. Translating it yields CASSGGRGVAKNIQYF.

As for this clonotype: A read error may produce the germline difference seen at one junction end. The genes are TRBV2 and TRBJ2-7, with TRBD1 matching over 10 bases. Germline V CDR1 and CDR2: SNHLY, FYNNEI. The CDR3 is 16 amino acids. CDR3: CSSRLPAGTGDYEQYF. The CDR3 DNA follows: TGTTCCAGCAGACTACCAGCCGGGACAGGGGACTACGAGCAGTACTTC.

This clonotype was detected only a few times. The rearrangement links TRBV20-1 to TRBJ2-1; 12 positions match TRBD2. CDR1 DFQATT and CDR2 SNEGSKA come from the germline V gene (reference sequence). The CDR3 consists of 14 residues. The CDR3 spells CSAQTSGGPDEQFF. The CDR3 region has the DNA TGCAGCGCCCAGACTAGCGGGGGCCCCGATGAGCAGTTCTTC.

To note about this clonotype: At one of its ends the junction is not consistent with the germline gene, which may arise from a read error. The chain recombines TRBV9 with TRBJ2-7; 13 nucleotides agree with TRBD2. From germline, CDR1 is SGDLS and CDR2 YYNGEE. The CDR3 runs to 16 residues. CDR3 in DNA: TGTGCCAGCAGCCTCGGGACTAGCGGGATCGGCTACGGGCAGTACTTC. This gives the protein CASSLGTSGIGYGQYF. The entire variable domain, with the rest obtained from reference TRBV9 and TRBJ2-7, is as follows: DSGVTQTPKHLITATGQRVTLRCSPRSGDLSVYWYQQSLDQGLQFLIQYYNGEERAKGNILERFSAQQFPDLHSELNLSSLELGDSALYFCASSLGTSGIGYGQYFGPGTRLTVT.

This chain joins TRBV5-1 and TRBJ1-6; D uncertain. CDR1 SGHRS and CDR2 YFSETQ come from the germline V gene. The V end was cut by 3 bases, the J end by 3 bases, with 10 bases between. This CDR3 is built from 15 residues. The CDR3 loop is CASSSRGIYNSPLHF. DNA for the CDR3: TGCGCCAGCAGCTCTCGGGGAATCTATAATTCACCCCTCCACTTT.

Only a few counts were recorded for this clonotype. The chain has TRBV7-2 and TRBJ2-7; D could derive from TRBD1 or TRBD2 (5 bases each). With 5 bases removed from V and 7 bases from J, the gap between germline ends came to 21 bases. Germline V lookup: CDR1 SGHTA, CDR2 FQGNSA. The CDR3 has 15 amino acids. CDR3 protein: CASSGAGTLFGEQYF. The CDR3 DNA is TGTGCCAGCAGCGGAGCCGGGACGCTTTTTGGGGAGCAGTACTTC.

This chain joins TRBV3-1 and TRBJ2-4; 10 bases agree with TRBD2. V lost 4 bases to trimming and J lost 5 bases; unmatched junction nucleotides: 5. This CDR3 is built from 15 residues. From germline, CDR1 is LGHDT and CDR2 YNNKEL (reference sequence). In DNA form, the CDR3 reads TGTGCCAGCAGCCCTTACACTAGCGGGGAAAACATTCAGTACTTC. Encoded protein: CASSPYTSGENIQYF.

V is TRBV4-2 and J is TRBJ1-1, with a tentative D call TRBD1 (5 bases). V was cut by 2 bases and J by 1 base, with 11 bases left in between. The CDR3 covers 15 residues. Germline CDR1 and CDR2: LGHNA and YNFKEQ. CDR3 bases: TGTGCCAGCAGCCAACCGGGACGGCAGAACACTGAAGCTTTCTTT. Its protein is CASSQPGRQNTEAFF.

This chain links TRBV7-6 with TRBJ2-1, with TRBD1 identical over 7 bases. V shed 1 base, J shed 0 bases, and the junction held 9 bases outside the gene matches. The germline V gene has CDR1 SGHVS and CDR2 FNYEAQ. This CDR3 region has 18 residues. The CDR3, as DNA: TGTGCCAGCAGCTTAGACCCTAACCGGGACAGCTCCTACAATGAGCAGTTCTTC. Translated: CASSLDPNRDSSYNEQFF. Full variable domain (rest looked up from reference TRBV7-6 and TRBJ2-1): GAGVSQSPRYKVTKRGQDVALRCDPISGHVSLYWYRQALGQGPEFLTYFNYEAQQDKSGLPNDRFSAERPEGSISTLTIQRTEQRDSAMYRCASSLDPNRDSSYNEQFFGPGTRLTVL.

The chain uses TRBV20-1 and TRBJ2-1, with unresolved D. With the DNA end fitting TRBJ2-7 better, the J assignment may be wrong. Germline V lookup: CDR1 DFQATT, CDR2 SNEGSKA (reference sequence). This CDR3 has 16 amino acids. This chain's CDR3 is CSANPPGPLSYNEQYF. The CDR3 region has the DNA TGCAGTGCTAACCCTCCCGGTCCCCTCTCCTACAATGAGCAGTACTTC.

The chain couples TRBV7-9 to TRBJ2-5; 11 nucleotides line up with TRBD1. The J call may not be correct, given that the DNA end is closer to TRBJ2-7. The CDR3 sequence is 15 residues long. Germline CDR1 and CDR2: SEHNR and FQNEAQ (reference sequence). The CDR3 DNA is TGTGCCAGCAGCAAGGCCGGGACAGGGGGTAACGAGCAGTACTTC. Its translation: CASSKAGTGGNEQYF.

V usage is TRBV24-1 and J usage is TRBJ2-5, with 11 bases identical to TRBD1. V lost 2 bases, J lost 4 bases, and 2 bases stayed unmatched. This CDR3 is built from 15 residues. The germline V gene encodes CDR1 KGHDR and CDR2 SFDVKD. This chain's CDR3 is CATSDWDRGAETQYF. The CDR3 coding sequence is TGTGCCACCAGTGATTGGGACAGGGGGGCAGAGACCCAGTACTTC.

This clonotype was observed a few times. The CDR3 loop is CASSYSISGGSTDTQYF. The CDR3 nucleotides are TGTGCCAGCAGTTACTCGATTTCAGGGGGAAGCACAGATACGCAGTATTTT. V gene TRBV6-5 combines with J gene TRBJ2-3, with 7 positions matching TRBD1. CDR3 size: 17 residues. Germline loops: CDR1 MNHEY, CDR2 SVGAGI. With V trimmed by 0 bases and J by 0 bases, 6 bases remained unmatched.

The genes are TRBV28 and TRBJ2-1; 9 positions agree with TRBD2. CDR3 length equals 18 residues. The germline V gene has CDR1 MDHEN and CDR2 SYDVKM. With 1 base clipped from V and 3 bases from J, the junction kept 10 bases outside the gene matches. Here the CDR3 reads CASSLFFSGGYGYNEQFF. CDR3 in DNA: TGTGCCAGCAGTTTATTCTTTAGCGGGGGTTACGGCTACAATGAGCAGTTCTTC.

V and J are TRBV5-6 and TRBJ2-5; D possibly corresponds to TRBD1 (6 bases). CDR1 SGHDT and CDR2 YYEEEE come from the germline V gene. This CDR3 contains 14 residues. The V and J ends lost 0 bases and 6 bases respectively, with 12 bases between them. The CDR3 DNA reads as TGTGCCAGCAGCTTGGTAACAGGGCCGCAGACCCAGTACTTC. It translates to CASSLVTGPQTQYF.

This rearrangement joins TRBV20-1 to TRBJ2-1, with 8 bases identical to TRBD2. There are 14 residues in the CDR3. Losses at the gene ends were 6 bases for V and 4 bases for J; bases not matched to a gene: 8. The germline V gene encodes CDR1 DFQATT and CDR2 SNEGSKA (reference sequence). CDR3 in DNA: TGCAGTGCCCCCGTTAGCGGGGTTTACAATGAGCAGTTCTTC. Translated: CSAPVSGVYNEQFF.

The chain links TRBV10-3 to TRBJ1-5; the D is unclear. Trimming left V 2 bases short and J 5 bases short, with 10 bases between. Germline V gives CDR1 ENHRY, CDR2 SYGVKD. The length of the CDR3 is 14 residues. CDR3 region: CAISEETNDQPQHF. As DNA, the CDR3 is TGTGCCATCAGTGAGGAGACCAACGATCAGCCCCAGCATTTT.

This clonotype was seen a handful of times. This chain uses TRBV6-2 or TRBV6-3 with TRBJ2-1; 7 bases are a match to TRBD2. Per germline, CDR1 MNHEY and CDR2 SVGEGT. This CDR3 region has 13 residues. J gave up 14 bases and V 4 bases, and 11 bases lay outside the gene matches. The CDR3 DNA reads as TGTGCCAGCAGTTTACTCGGCGGACTAGTCGAGTTCTTC. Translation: CASSLLGGLVEFF.

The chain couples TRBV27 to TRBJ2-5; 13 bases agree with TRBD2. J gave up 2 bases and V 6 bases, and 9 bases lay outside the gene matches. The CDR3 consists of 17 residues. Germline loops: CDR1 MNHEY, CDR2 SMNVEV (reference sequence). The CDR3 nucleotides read TGTGCCAGCAGGCCCCCCGGGACTAGCGGGGCACAAGAGACCCAGTACTTC. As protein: CASRPPGTSGAQETQYF.